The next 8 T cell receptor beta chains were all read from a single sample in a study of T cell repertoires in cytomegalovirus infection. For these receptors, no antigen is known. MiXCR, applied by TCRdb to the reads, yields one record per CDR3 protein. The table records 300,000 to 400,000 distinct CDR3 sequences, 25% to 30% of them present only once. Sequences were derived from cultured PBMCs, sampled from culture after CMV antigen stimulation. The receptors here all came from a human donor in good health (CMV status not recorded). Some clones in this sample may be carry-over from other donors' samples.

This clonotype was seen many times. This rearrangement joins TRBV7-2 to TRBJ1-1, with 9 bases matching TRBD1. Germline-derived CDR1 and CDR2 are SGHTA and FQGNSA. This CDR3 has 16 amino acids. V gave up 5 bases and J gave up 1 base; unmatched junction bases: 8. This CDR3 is CASSQKGTGKNTEAFF. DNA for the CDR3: TGTGCCAGCAGCCAAAAAGGGACAGGGAAGAACACTGAAGCTTTCTTT.

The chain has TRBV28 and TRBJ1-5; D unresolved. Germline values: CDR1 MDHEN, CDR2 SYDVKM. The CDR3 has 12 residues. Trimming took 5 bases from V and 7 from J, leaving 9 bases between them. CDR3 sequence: CASSTGEQPQHF. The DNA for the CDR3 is TGTGCCAGCAGTACCGGTGAACAGCCCCAGCATTTT. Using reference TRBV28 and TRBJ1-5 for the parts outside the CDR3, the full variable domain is DVKVTQSSRYLVKRTGEKVFLECVQDMDHENMFWYRQDPGLGLRLIYFSYDVKMKEKGDIPEGYSVSREKKERFSLILESASTNQTSMYLCASSTGEQPQHFGDGTRLSIL.

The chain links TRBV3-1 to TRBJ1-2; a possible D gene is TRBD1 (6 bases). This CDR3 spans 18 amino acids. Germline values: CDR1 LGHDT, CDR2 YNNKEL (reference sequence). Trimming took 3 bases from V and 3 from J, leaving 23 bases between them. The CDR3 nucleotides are TGTGCCAGCAGCCAGCATTATCGTAACAGGGAGGGCGACTATGGCTACACCTTC. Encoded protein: CASSQHYRNREGDYGYTF.

The CDR3 loop reads CASSPIPDMNTEAFF. The CDR3 region has the DNA TGTGCCAGCTCCCCAATCCCGGACATGAACACTGAAGCTTTCTTT. The chain has TRBV18 and TRBJ1-1; D perhaps matches TRBD1 (5 bases). V gave up 6 bases and J gave up 0 bases, with 14 bases separating them. CDR1 KGHSH and CDR2 LQKENI come from the germline V gene. The CDR3 is 15 amino acids.

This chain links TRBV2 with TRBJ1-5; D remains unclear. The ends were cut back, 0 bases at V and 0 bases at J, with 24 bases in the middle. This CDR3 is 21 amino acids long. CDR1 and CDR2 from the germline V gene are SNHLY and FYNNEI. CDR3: CASSEALHLDWRKDSNQPQHF. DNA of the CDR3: TGTGCCAGCAGTGAAGCGCTTCATCTAGACTGGCGCAAAGATAGCAATCAGCCCCAGCATTTT.

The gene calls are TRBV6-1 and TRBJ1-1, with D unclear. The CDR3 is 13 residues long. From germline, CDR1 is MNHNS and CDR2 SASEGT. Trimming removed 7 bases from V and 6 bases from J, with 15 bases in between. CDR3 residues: CASNPGPGAEAFF. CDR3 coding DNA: TGTGCCAGCAACCCGGGCCCTGGCGCTGAAGCTTTCTTT.

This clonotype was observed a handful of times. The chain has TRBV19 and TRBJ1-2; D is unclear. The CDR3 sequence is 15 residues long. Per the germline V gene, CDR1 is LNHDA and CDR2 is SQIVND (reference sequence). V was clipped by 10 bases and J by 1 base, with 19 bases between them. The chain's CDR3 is CATESDRPLNYGYTF. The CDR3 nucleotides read TGTGCCACAGAATCGGACCGACCTCTTAACTATGGCTACACCTTC.

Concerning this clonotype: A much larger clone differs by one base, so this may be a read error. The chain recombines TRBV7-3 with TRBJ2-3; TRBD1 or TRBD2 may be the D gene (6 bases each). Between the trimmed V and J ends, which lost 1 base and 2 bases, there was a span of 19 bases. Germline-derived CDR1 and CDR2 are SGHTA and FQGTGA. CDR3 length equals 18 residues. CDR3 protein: CASSLNRDFHLDTDTQYF. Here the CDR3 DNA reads TGTGCCAGCAGCTTAAACAGGGACTTCCACTTGGACACAGATACGCAGTATTTT.